This TCR beta chain was captured in a study of blood T cells in healthy people across ages. This CDR3 spans 12 amino acids. Germline CDR1 reads MGHDK; CDR2 reads SYGVNS. The V gene lost 6 bases and the J gene lost 9 bases, with 14 bases spanning the gap. Sample-barcoded 5' priming and a J-beta primer mix drove a second PCR of 7 to 11 cycles. Each cDNA molecule was tagged by a template-switch adaptor with 12 random nucleotides. TCRdb fed the 5' RACE reads into MiXCR, producing one record per CDR3 protein. The top ten hold roughly 23% of the sample, which has 850,000 to 1,000,000 distinct CDR3 sequences, roughly 51% seen once. Study results and caveats: The study found TCR beta diversity correlated strongly with naive T cell percentage. Long-lived donors exceeded aged donors in naive CD4+ cells and diversity. Diversity estimated from one million T cells was considered an underestimate.

As concerns this clonotype: The antigen is unknown.

The chain employs TRBV25-1 and TRBJ1-2; weak D call: TRBD1 (6 bases). The TCR originated in a woman aged 60 to 75 in good health. The sample was blood. CDR3 bases: TGTGCCAGCAGAACCTACAGGGCGAGCTACACCTTC. It is translated as CASRTYRASYTF.